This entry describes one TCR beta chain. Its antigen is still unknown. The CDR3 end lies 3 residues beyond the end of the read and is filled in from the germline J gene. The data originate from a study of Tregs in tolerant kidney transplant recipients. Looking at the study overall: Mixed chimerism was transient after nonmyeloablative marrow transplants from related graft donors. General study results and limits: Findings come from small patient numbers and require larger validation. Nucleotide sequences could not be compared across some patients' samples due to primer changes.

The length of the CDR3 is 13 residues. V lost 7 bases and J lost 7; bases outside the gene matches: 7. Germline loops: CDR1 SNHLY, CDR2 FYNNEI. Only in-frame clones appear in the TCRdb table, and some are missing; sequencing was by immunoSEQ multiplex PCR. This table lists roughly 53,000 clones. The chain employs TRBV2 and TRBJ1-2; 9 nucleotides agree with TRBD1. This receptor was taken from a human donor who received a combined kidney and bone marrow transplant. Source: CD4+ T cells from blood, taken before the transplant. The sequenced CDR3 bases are TGTGCCAGCACCGACAGGGGGTACGGTGGC. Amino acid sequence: CASTDRGYGG. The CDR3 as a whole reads CASTDRGYGGYTF.